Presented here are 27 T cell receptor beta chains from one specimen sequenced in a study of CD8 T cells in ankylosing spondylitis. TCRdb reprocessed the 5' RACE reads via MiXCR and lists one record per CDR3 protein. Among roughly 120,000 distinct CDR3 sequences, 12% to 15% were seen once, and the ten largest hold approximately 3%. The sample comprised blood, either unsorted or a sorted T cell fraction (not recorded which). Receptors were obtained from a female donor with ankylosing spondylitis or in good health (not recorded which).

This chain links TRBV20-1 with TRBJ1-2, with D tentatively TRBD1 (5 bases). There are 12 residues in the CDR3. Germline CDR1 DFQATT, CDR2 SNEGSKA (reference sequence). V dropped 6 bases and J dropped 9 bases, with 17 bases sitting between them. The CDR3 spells CSAPGTEGRYTF. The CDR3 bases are TGCAGTGCCCCCGGTACAGAGGGGCGCTACACCTTC.

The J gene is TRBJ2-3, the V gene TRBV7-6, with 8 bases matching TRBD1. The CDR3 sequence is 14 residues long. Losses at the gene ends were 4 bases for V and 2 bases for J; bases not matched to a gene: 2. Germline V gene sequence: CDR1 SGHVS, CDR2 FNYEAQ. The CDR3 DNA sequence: TGTGCCAGCAGCTCGGACAGGGTCACAGATACGCAGTATTTT. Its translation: CASSSDRVTDTQYF.

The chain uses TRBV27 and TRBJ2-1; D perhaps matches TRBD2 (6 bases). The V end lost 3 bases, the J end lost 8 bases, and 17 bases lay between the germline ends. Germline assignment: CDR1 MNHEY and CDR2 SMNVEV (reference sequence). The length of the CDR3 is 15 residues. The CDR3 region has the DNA TGTGCCAGCAGTTTCTCCGGGAGCCTAGGGGATGAGCAGTTCTTC. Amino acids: CASSFSGSLGDEQFF.

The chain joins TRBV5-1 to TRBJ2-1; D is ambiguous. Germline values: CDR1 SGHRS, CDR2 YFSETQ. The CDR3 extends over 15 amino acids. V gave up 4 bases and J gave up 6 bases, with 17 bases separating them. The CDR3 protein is CASSPALAGSNEQFF. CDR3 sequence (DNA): TGCGCCAGCAGCCCGGCATTAGCTGGTAGCAATGAGCAGTTCTTC. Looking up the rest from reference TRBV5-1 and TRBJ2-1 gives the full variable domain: KAGVTQTPRYLIKTRGQQVTLSCSPISGHRSVSWYQQTPGQGLQFLFEYFSETQRNKGNFPGRFSGRQFSNSRSEMNVSTLELGDSALYLCASSPALAGSNEQFFGPGTRLTVL.

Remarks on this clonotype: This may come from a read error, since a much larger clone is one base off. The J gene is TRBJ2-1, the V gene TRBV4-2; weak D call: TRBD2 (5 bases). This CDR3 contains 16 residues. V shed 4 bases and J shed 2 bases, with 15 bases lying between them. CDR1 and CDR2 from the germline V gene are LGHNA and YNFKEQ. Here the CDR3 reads CASSPNLPGTYNEQFF. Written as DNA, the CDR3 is TGTGCCAGCAGCCCGAACTTGCCGGGGACCTACAATGAGCAGTTCTTC.

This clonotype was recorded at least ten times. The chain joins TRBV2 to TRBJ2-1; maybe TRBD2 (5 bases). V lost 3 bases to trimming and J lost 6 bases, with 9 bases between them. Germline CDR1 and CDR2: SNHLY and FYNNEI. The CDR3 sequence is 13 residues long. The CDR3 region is CASSDTLANEQFF. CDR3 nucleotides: TGTGCCAGCAGTGATACCCTAGCCAATGAGCAGTTCTTC.

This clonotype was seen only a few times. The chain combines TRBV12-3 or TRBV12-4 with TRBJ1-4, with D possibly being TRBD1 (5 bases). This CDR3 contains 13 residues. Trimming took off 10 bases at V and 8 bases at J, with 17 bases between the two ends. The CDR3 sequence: CATRTGVGEKLFF. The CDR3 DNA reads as TGTGCCACCCGGACGGGGGTGGGAGAAAAACTGTTTTTT.

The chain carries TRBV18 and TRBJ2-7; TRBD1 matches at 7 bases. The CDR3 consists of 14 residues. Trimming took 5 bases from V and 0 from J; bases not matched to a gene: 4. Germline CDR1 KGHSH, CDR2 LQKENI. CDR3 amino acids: CASSIQGNSYEQYF. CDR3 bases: TGTGCCAGCTCAATACAGGGGAACTCCTACGAGCAGTACTTC.

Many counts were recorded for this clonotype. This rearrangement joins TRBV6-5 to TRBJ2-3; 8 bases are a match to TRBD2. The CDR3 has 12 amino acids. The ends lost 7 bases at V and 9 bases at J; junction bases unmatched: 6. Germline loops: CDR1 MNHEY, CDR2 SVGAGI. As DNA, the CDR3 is TGTGCCAGCAAAGCGGGGGCGGAGACGCAGTATTTT. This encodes CASKAGAETQYF.

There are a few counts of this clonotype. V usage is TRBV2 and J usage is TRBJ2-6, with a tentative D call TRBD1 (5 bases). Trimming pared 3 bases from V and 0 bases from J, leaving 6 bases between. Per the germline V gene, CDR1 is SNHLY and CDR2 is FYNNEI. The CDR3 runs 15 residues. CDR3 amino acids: CASSETDSGANVLTF. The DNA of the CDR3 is TGTGCCAGCAGTGAGACAGACTCTGGGGCCAACGTCCTGACTTTC. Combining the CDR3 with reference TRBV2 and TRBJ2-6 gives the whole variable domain EPEVTQTPSHQVTQMGQEVILRCVPISNHLYFYWYRQILGQKVEFLVSFYNNEISEKSEIFDDQFSVERPDGSNFTLKIRSTKLEDSAMYFCASSETDSGANVLTFGAGSRLTVL.

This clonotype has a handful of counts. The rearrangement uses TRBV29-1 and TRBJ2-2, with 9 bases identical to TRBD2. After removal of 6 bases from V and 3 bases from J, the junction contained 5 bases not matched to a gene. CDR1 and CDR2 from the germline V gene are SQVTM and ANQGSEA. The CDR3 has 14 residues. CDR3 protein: CSVAGGPDTGELFF. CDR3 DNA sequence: TGCAGCGTGGCGGGAGGGCCCGACACCGGGGAGCTGTTTTTT.

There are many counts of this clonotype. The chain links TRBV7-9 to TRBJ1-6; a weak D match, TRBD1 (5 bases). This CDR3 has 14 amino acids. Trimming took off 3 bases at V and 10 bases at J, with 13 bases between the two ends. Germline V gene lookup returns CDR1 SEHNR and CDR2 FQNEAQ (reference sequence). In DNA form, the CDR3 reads TGTGCCAGCAGCTTCGACCAGGGTCGCTCACCCCTCCACTTT. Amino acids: CASSFDQGRSPLHF.

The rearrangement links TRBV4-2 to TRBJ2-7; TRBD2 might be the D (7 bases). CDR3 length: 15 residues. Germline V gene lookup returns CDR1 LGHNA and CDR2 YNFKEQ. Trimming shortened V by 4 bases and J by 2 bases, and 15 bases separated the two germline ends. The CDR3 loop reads CASSLTGGDPYEQYF. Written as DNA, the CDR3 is TGTGCCAGCAGCCTCACGGGGGGCGACCCCTACGAGCAGTACTTC.

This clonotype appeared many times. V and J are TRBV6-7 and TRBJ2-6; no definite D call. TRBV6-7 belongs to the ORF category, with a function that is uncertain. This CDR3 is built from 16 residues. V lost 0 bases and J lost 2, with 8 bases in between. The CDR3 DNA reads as TGTGCCAGCAGTTACTCGAAGGTAACTGGGGCCAACGTCCTGACTTTC. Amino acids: CASSYSKVTGANVLTF.

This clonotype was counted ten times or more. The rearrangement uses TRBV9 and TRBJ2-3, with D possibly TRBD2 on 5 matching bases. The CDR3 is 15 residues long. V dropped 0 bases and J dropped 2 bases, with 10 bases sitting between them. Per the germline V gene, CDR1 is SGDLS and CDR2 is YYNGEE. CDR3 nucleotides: TGTGCCAGCAGCGTAGACGAGGGAAACACAGATACGCAGTATTTT. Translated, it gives CASSVDEGNTDTQYF.

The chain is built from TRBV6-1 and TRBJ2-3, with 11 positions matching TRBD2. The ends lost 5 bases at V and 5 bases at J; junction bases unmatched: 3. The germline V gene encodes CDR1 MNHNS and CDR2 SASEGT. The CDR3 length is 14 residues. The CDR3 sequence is CASSIGTSGDTQYF. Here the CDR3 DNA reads TGTGCCAGCAGTATCGGGACTAGCGGAGATACGCAGTATTTT.

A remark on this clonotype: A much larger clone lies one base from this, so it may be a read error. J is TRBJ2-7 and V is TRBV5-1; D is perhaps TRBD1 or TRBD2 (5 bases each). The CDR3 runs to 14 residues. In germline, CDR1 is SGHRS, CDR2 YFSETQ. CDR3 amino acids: CASSSGTYSYKQYF. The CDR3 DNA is TGCGCCAGCAGCTCGGGGACCTATTCCTACAAGCAGTACTTC.

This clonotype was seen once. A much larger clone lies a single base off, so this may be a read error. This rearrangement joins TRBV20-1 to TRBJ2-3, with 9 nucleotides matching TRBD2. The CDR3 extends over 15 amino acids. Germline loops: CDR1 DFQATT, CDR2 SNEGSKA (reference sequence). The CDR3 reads CSASRPAGGRDAQYF. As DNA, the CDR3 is TGCAGTGCTAGCCGCCCGGCGGGGGGGCGAGATGCGCAGTATTTT.

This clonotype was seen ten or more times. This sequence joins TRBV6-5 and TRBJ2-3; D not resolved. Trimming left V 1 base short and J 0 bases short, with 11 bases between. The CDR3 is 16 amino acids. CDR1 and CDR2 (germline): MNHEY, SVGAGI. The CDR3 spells CASSYLGRTSTDTQYF. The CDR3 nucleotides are TGTGCCAGCAGTTACTTGGGCCGAACTAGCACAGATACGCAGTATTTT.

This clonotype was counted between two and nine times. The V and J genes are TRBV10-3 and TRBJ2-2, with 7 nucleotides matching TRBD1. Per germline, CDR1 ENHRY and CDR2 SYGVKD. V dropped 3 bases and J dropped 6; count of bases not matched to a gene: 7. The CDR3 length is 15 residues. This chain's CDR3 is CAISDDRVDAGELFF. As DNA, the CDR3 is TGTGCCATCAGTGATGACAGGGTTGATGCCGGGGAGCTGTTTTTT.

The CDR3 coding sequence is TGTGCCAGCAACCCTGCGGGGGAACGCTACGAGCAGTACTTC. Protein sequence: CASNPAGERYEQYF. This chain joins TRBV7-8 and TRBJ2-7, with 7 bases that match TRBD2. V lost 7 bases to trimming and J lost 3 bases; unmatched junction nucleotides: 9. The CDR3 has 14 residues. Germline loops: CDR1 SGHVS, CDR2 FQNEAQ.

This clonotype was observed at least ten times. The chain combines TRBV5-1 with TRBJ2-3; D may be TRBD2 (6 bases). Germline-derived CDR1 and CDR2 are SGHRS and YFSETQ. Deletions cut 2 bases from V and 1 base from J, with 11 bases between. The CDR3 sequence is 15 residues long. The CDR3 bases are TGCGCCAGCAGCTTTTCCGGGACTGGCACAGATACGCAGTATTTT. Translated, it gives CASSFSGTGTDTQYF.

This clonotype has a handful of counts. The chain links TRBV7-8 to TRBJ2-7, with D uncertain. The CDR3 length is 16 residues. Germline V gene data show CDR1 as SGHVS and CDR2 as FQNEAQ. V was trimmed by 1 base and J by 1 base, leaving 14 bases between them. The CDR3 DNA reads TGTGCCAGCAGCTTAGAGTCAGCCCTGCCTTCCTACGAGCAGTACTTC. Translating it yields CASSLESALPSYEQYF.

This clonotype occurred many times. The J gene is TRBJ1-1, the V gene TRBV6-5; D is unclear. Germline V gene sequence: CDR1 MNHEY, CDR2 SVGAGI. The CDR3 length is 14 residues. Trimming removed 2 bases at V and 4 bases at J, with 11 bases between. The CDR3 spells CASSYKASGTEAFF. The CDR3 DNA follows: TGTGCCAGCAGTTACAAGGCCTCGGGCACTGAAGCTTTCTTT.

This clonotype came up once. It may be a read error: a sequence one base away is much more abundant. The CDR3 DNA reads TGTGCCAGCAGCTTCGTTGGAACTAACCATGGCTACACCTTC. Translated, it gives CASSFVGTNHGYTF. This chain links TRBV7-9 with TRBJ1-2; no clear D gene. The CDR3 covers 14 residues. CDR1 is SEHNR, CDR2 FQNEAQ, per germline (reference sequence). The full variable domain, its missing parts supplied by reference TRBV7-9 and TRBJ1-2, is DTGVSQNPRHKITKRGQNVTFRCDPISEHNRLYWYRQTLGQGPEFLTYFQNEAQLEKSRLLSDRFSAERPKGSFSTLEIQRTEQGDSAMYLCASSFVGTNHGYTFGSGTRLTVV.

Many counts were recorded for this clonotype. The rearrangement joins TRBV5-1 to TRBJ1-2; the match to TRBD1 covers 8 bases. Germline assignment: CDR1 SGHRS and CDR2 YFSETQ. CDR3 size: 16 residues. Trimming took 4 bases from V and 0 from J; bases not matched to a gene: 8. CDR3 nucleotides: TGCGCCAGCAGCCCCCGGACAGGGCAGTCTAACTATGGCTACACCTTC. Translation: CASSPRTGQSNYGYTF.

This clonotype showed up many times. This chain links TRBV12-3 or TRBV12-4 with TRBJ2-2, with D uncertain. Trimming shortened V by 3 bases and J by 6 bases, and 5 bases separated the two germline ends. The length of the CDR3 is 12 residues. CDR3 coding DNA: TGTGCCAGCAGTTTCGGTTCCGGGGAGCTGTTTTTT. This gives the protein CASSFGSGELFF.